The 2 T cell receptor beta chains in this list originate from one sample, sequenced in a study of blood T cells in healthy people across ages. A second PCR, run for roughly 7 to 11 cycles, used a sample-barcoded 5' primer plus a J-beta primer mix. TCRdb itself ran the 5' RACE reads through MiXCR, one entry per CDR3 protein. The sample comprises just under 900,000 distinct CDR3 sequences, roughly 26% of which are singletons, and 17% rests with the top ten. The sample was blood. Receptor source: a woman older than 75 in good health.

At least ten counts were recorded for this clonotype. The V call is TRBV6-6, the J call TRBJ2-1, with 10 bases matching TRBD2. Losses at the gene ends were 6 bases for V and 7 bases for J; bases not matched to a gene: 12. Germline V CDR1 and CDR2: MNHNY, SVGAGI (reference sequence). The CDR3 runs 16 residues. CDR3 DNA sequence: TGTGCCAGCAGCCGCGCTAGCGGGGGAGAGGGGAATGAGCAGTTCTTC. Protein product: CASSRASGGEGNEQFF.

The J gene is TRBJ1-1, the V gene TRBV30; D may be TRBD1 (5 bases). Trimming took off 2 bases at V and 1 base at J, with 8 bases between the two ends. The CDR3 covers 13 residues. The V gene's germline CDR1 is GTSNPN and CDR2 SVGIG (reference sequence). The CDR3 bases are TGTGCCTGGAGTAATCAGGGGAACACTGAAGCTTTCTTT. It encodes CAWSNQGNTEAFF.